This T cell receptor beta chain was obtained from a study of blood T cell repertoires in COVID-19 (TCRdb year 2020). Regarding the research as a whole: Collaborator samples came from the United States, Italy and Spain and covered acute and convalescent phases of COVID-19. The material from the prospective study consisted of cDNA or gDNA derived from T cells, B-cell-depleted T cells, or PBMCs. The repertoires were released in a freely available public database intended as a resource for research on the immune response to SARS-CoV-2. The samples were drawn from two sources: the first 160 participants of the ongoing ImmuneRACE study, and fewer than 1,500 subjects contributed by 6 global collaborators. Deeply sampled blood TCRbeta repertoires from subjects exposed to, actively infected with, or recovered from COVID-19 were included in the dataset. HLA class I and class II types, where available, came from metadata supplied by the sample provider rather than from assay-based typing. Sample metadata almost always included a de-identified subject ID, COVID-19 status, age in years and sex. Paper-wide results and their limitations: The quantity of clinical and demographic metadata differed by source and by participant and was supplied without curation.

Including cysteine and phenylalanine, the CDR3 has 17 amino acids. CDR3 DNA only is kept here, 51 bases in frame from base 1. The CDR1 and CDR2 encoded by the germline V gene are SGHAT and FQNNGV. Germline trimming: 5 bases from V, 1 base from J; junction bases outside gene matches: 12. The collaborating institutions used their own protocols to collect whole blood in K2EDTA tubes. For TCRbeta analysis, collaborators shipped samples as frozen whole blood, isolated PBMCs, or DNA extracted from either of those sample types. Comment on this clone: What this receptor recognizes is not known. No base quality information exists; no much larger clone differs at one position.

TCRbeta CDR3 regions were amplified from genomic DNA by means of the immunoSEQ Assay, a bias-controlled multiplex PCR. In the paper's pipeline: Nucleated cell counts per sample were estimated from amplification of reference gene primers within the assay. Sequence reads were collapsed and filtered to measure the absolute abundance of every unique TCRbeta CDR3 rearrangement. For each sample, productive Simpson clonality was calculated as the square root of Simpson's diversity index over productive rearrangements. This immuneACCESS table, as held by TCRdb, lists in-frame sequences with V and J called but not all clones. Of the missing ones, under half trace to an unresolved V gene in checked studies; the others have no known cause. Clone size and V and J calls were adopted from that table, with D and trimming inferred from the DNA. This sample gives tens of thousands of clones in total; around 75% of them show up just once. Approximately 16% of the sample comes from the top ten.

This clonotype was obtained from a woman aged 80 or older with active or convalescent COVID-19. The V gene is TRBV11-2 and the J gene is TRBJ2-5; 8 middle bases align to TRBD2. Sequenced input: peripheral blood. CDR3 region: CASSLGTAGVPQETQYF. The base sequence is TGTGCCAGCAGCCTGGGTACAGCGGGAGTTCCCCAAGAGACCCAGTACTTC.